This TCR beta chain came from a study of blood T cell repertoires in COVID-19. This clone has just one count. TCRdb keeps only in-frame clones here, not all; method: immunoSEQ multiplex PCR. This table holds about 520,000 clones, 70% to 90% found once. V was clipped by 5 bases and J by 7 bases, with 14 bases between them. CDR1 SQVTM and CDR2 ANQGSEA come from the germline V gene. The CDR3 is 13 amino acids. J is TRBJ1-4 and V is TRBV29-1; tentatively, D is TRBD1 (6 bases). Sequencing input: peripheral blood. This TCR was recovered from a human donor in a cohort sampled during active COVID-19. In DNA form, the CDR3 reads TGCAGCGTTCAGGGGCTCAGGGGTGAAAAACTGTTTTTT. It specifies CSVQGLRGEKLFF.